This TCR beta chain was observed in a study of cytomegalovirus exposure and HLA in healthy donors. Study information: An early data release held some 89 million unique TCRs from HLA-typed donors.

Study-wide findings and caveats: Follow-up analysis seemed to connect common viral pathogens with several of the most significant clusters identified. Listed as cytomegalovirus-associated were 164 TCR beta chains.

As concerns this clone: What it binds is unknown.

Amplification used 60 Vbeta primers and 13 Jbeta primers. Sequencing used immunoSEQ multiplex PCR; TCRdb keeps in-frame clones, though not all of them. The data contain 150,000 to 200,000 clones, roughly 90% of them singletons. The clonotype originates from a boy aged 2-15 years in good health and CMV-seronegative. The specimen was PBMCs.

The CDR3 coding sequence is TGTGCCAGCAGTTCCCTGGGGGGTATCGAAGGCTTGACAGATACGCAGTATTTT. Its translation is CASSSLGGIEGLTDTQYF. This chain links TRBV27 with TRBJ2-3; maybe TRBD2 (6 bases). Germline assignment: CDR1 MNHEY and CDR2 SMNVEV (reference sequence). The V end lost 4 bases, the J end lost 3 bases, and 23 bases lay between the germline ends. The CDR3 totals 18 residues.